This T cell receptor beta chain stems from a study of blood T cells in healthy people across ages. The CDR3 has 15 amino acids. Trimming left V 1 base short and J 4 bases short, with 13 bases between. Germline values: CDR1 DFQATT, CDR2 SNEGSKA (reference sequence). Next came a second PCR, run for about 7 to 11 cycles, which used a sample-barcoded 5' primer along with a J-beta primer mix. TCRdb reprocessed the 5' RACE reads via MiXCR and lists one record per CDR3 protein. The data show under 2,000,000 distinct CDR3 sequences, just under 50% seen once. J is TRBJ1-4 and V is TRBV20-1; no clear D gene. The specimen was blood. This TCR was sampled from a woman in her thirties or forties in good health. CDR3 nucleotides: TGCAGTGCTAGAGTTTTAGGAAGCTATAATGAAAAACTGTTTTTT. It encodes CSARVLGSYNEKLFF.